The 28 T cell receptor beta chains in this list originate from one sample, sequenced in a study of identical twins. Using its own MiXCR run on the 5' RACE reads, TCRdb lists one record per CDR3 protein. The sample records about 460,000 distinct CDR3 sequences, around 14% being singletons. The sample was also linked to a second study, of yellow fever vaccine responses in identical twins.

Sequenced material: CD4+ T cells sorted from blood. Every receptor here comes from a woman younger than 30 in good health.

This clonotype was counted between two and nine times. This chain links TRBV7-2 with TRBJ2-7, with 8 bases identical to TRBD2. Trimming took 0 bases from V and 5 from J; bases not matched to a gene: 6. Germline CDR1 SGHTA, CDR2 FQGNSA. The CDR3 is made up of 15 amino acids. This CDR3 reads CASSLAGTSPHEQYF. The CDR3 DNA follows: TGTGCCAGCAGCTTAGCTGGGACTAGTCCCCACGAGCAGTACTTC.

The V call is TRBV20-1, the J call TRBJ1-4, with TRBD1 as a possible D gene (6 bases). CDR1 and CDR2 (germline): DFQATT, SNEGSKA (reference sequence). V lost 3 bases to trimming and J lost 0 bases, with 11 bases between them. CDR3 length: 15 residues. The CDR3 here is CSARGAPATNEKLFF. The CDR3 bases are TGCAGTGCTAGGGGGGCCCCTGCAACTAATGAAAAACTGTTTTTT.

This clonotype was picked up a small number of times. The chain uses TRBV21-1 and TRBJ2-2; TRBD2 is taken as the D call from the table, unchecked against the DNA. TRBV21-1 corresponds to a pseudogene. The CDR3 has 15 residues. CDR3 coding DNA: TGTGCCAGCCCTCCCCTAGCGGAGAACACCGGGGAGCTGTTTTTT. Protein sequence: CASPPLAENTGELFF.

J is TRBJ2-7 and V is TRBV27; D is unclear. In germline, CDR1 is MNHEY, CDR2 SMNVEV (reference sequence). Trimming left V 5 bases short and J 2 bases short, with 10 bases between. The CDR3 spans 13 residues. The CDR3, as DNA: TGTGCCAGCAGTGGAACCCTTGCCTACGAGCAGTACTTC. This encodes CASSGTLAYEQYF.

J is TRBJ2-7 and V is TRBV12-3 or TRBV12-4; D perhaps matches TRBD1 (5 bases). This CDR3 is built from 13 residues. V lost 6 bases, J lost 0 bases, and 9 bases lay in between. The CDR3 region has the DNA TGTGCCAGCAGACCAGACAGCTCCTACGAGCAGTACTTC. Protein: CASRPDSSYEQYF.

This clonotype was observed a handful of times. The chain combines TRBV10-3 with TRBJ2-3, with D perhaps TRBD1 (5 bases). This CDR3 is built from 15 residues. Germline CDR1 is ENHRY and CDR2 is SYGVKD. V was shortened by 6 bases and J by 0 bases, with 13 bases between the two germline ends. DNA for the CDR3: TGTGCCATCAGGGGGCCCGGCGGAAGCACAGATACGCAGTATTTT. The encoded protein is CAIRGPGGSTDTQYF.

This clonotype came up a few times. This chain uses TRBV5-1 with TRBJ1-4, with D perhaps matching TRBD1 (6 bases). The germline CDR1 and CDR2 sequences are SGHRS and YFSETQ. The CDR3 spans 15 residues. The V end lost 4 bases, the J end lost 0 bases, and 10 bases lay between the germline ends. The DNA of the CDR3 is TGCGCCAGCAGCGTGCACAGGGCAACTAATGAAAAACTGTTTTTT. It translates to CASSVHRATNEKLFF.

The chain links TRBV28 to TRBJ2-2, with 7 nucleotides matching TRBD2. This CDR3 has 14 residues. Trimming at V came to 4 bases and at J to 6 bases, leaving 5 bases not matched to a gene. Germline values: CDR1 MDHEN, CDR2 SYDVKM. The CDR3 DNA is TGTGCCAGCAGTTCTGGGGGGGAACCCGGGGAGCTGTTTTTT. Translating gives CASSSGGEPGELFF.

This clonotype was picked up a small number of times. V is TRBV10-1 and J is TRBJ2-5; 11 bases match TRBD2. The V gene's germline CDR1 is WNHNN and CDR2 SYGVQD (reference sequence). V lost 6 bases to trimming and J lost 5 bases; unmatched junction nucleotides: 11. This CDR3 contains 16 residues. CDR3 region: CASSTGTSGSQETQYF. The CDR3 DNA follows: TGCGCCAGCAGCACAGGGACTAGCGGATCTCAGGAGACCCAGTACTTC.

This clonotype was counted between two and nine times. The junction departs from the called germline gene at one end, perhaps through a read error. The chain recombines TRBV3-1 with TRBJ1-1; unclear D gene. CDR3 size: 13 residues. CDR1 and CDR2 (germline): LGHDT, YNNKEL (reference sequence). CDR3 sequence reads: CASSQSQVPSKLF. CDR3 coding DNA: TGTGCCAGCAGCCAATCCCAGGTCCCGTCGAAACTCTTT.

Many counts were recorded for this clonotype. J is TRBJ2-2 and V is TRBV20-1; D gene unclear. CDR3 length: 15 amino acids. CDR1 and CDR2 (germline): DFQATT, SNEGSKA (reference sequence). With 1 base removed from V and 6 bases from J, the gap between germline ends came to 15 bases. CDR3 amino acids: CSARATFGVPGELFF. The CDR3 DNA is TGCAGTGCTAGAGCTACCTTTGGGGTCCCCGGGGAGCTGTTTTTT.

The rearrangement links TRBV28 to TRBJ2-5, with a weak D call TRBD1 (5 bases). CDR1 is MDHEN and CDR2 is SYDVKM in the germline V gene. This CDR3 comprises 14 residues. Trimming took 1 base from V and 5 from J, leaving 11 bases between them. This CDR3 reads CASSLSGIRETQYF. DNA for the CDR3: TGTGCCAGCAGTTTATCAGGGATAAGGGAGACCCAGTACTTC.

The V call is TRBV7-9, the J call TRBJ1-4; TRBD1 matches at 10 bases. Losses at the gene ends were 4 bases for V and 4 bases for J; bases not matched to a gene: 3. Germline CDR1 SEHNR, CDR2 FQNEAQ (reference sequence). There are 15 residues in the CDR3. The CDR3 here is CASSWGQGINEKLFF. Written as DNA, the CDR3 is TGTGCCAGCAGCTGGGGACAGGGGATTAATGAAAAACTGTTTTTT.

The gene calls are TRBV7-2 and TRBJ2-1; D uncertain. This CDR3 is built from 13 residues. Germline loops: CDR1 SGHTA, CDR2 FQGNSA. The V end lost 0 bases, the J end lost 8 bases, and 8 bases lay between the germline ends. The CDR3 reads CASSLASRYEQFF. CDR3 nucleotides: TGTGCCAGCAGCTTAGCGTCGAGGTATGAGCAGTTCTTC.

This clonotype turned up a few times. The J gene is TRBJ2-2, the V gene TRBV12-3 or TRBV12-4; the D gene is possibly TRBD1 (6 bases). Trimming removed 8 bases at V and 3 bases at J, with 22 bases between. The CDR3 is made up of 17 amino acids. CDR3 nucleotides: TGTGCCAGCGCCCAGAGCGGTGGCAGGGGATACACCGGGGAGCTGTTTTTT. It specifies CASAQSGGRGYTGELFF.

The gene calls are TRBV6-1 and TRBJ2-7, with 8 bases fitting TRBD1. The CDR3 consists of 14 residues. The V gene's germline CDR1 is MNHNS and CDR2 SASEGT. V was pared by 6 bases and J by 7 bases, with 11 bases of the junction left unmatched. CDR3 residues: CASRTTPGGGEQYF. The CDR3 region has the DNA TGTGCCAGCAGAACTACCCCAGGGGGCGGGGAGCAGTACTTC.

This clonotype was recorded many times. The V gene is TRBV5-6, the J gene TRBJ2-2; 7 bases map to TRBD1. The CDR3 is 16 residues long. CDR1 and CDR2 (germline): SGHDT, YYEEEE. With V trimmed by 1 base and J by 0 bases, 3 bases remained unmatched. The CDR3 sequence is CASSLRTGANTGELFF. CDR3 bases: TGTGCCAGCAGCTTGAGAACAGGGGCGAACACCGGGGAGCTGTTTTTT.

V is TRBV20-1 and J is TRBJ2-5; D might be TRBD2 (5 bases). CDR3 length: 12 amino acids. The V gene lost 2 bases and the J gene lost 2 bases, with 6 bases spanning the gap. Germline V gene lookup returns CDR1 DFQATT and CDR2 SNEGSKA (reference sequence). CDR3: CSARLAQETQYF. CDR3 in DNA: TGCAGTGCTAGACTAGCACAAGAGACCCAGTACTTC.

The gene calls are TRBV5-6 and TRBJ2-3; perhaps TRBD1 as D (5 bases). CDR1 and CDR2 from the germline V gene are SGHDT and YYEEEE. This CDR3 has 16 amino acids. Between the trimmed V and J ends, which lost 6 bases and 0 bases, there was a span of 17 bases. The CDR3 is CASTRSRTLSTDTQYF. CDR3 sequence (DNA): TGTGCCAGCACCCGTTCGAGGACACTAAGCACAGATACGCAGTATTTT.

The rearrangement uses TRBV5-1 and TRBJ2-3; 9 bases are a match to TRBD2. Germline lookup yields CDR1 SGHRS and CDR2 YFSETQ. CDR3 size: 16 residues. V lost 0 bases, J lost 2 bases, and 4 bases stayed unmatched. CDR3 sequence: CASSLVGLAVTDTQYF. The CDR3 bases are TGCGCCAGCAGCTTGGTGGGACTAGCTGTCACAGATACGCAGTATTTT. Variable domain in full (rest from reference TRBV5-1 and TRBJ2-3): KAGVTQTPRYLIKTRGQQVTLSCSPISGHRSVSWYQQTPGQGLQFLFEYFSETQRNKGNFPGRFSGRQFSNSRSEMNVSTLELGDSALYLCASSLVGLAVTDTQYFGPGTRLTVL.

The sample holds a few counts of this clonotype. The J gene is TRBJ2-7, the V gene TRBV7-2, with 7 bases that match TRBD2. The germline V gene encodes CDR1 SGHTA and CDR2 FQGNSA. The junction had 8 bases not matched to a gene; V was cut back by 1 base and J by 5 bases. CDR3 length: 15 amino acids. CDR3: CASSLVRRELHEQYF. In DNA form, the CDR3 reads TGTGCCAGCAGCTTAGTTCGGCGGGAGCTCCACGAGCAGTACTTC. The variable domain in full, with the rest retrieved from reference TRBV7-2 and TRBJ2-7, is GAGVSQSPSNKVTEKGKDVELRCDPISGHTALYWYRQSLGQGLEFLIYFQGNSAPDKSGLPSDRFSAERTGGSVSTLTIQRTQQEDSAVYLCASSLVRRELHEQYFGPGTRLTVT.

The rearrangement uses TRBV12-3 or TRBV12-4 and TRBJ1-6; the match to TRBD1 covers 8 bases. This CDR3 has 16 amino acids. The V and J ends lost 5 bases and 6 bases, in that order; junction bases with no gene match: 9. The CDR3 spells CASSAQGALTNSPLHF. The CDR3 nucleotides are TGTGCCAGCAGTGCTCAGGGGGCGCTCACTAATTCACCCCTCCACTTT.

This clonotype was counted a few times. This sequence joins TRBV6-5 and TRBJ1-2; TRBD1 agrees at 7 bases. Trimming removed 2 bases from V and 3 bases from J; junction bases left unmatched: 6. Germline CDR1 is MNHEY and CDR2 is SVGAGI. The CDR3 covers 15 residues. The CDR3 loop reads CASSYAQGYYYGYTF. DNA of the CDR3: TGTGCCAGCAGTTACGCACAGGGGTATTACTATGGCTACACCTTC.

This clonotype has a handful of counts. The V gene is TRBV5-1, the J gene TRBJ2-7, with D perhaps TRBD1 (5 bases). The germline V and J ends were trimmed by 4 bases and 2 bases, with 13 bases remaining between them. The CDR3 contains 14 residues. Germline V gene data show CDR1 as SGHRS and CDR2 as YFSETQ. The DNA for the CDR3 is TGCGCCAGCAGCCCGTCGACAGAACCCTACGAGCAGTACTTC. This sequence encodes CASSPSTEPYEQYF.

This clonotype was detected a few times. V gene TRBV27 combines with J gene TRBJ2-6; 7 bases line up with TRBD1. Germline V lookup: CDR1 MNHEY, CDR2 SMNVEV (reference sequence). Trimming removed 6 bases from V and 2 bases from J; junction bases left unmatched: 4. The length of the CDR3 is 15 residues. CDR3 bases: TGTGCCAGCAGAGACAGGGTGGCTGGGGCCAACGTCCTGACTTTC. Protein: CASRDRVAGANVLTF.

This clonotype occurred a few times. V gene TRBV6-1 combines with J gene TRBJ2-5; TRBD1 agrees at 7 bases. CDR3 length: 16 residues. CDR1 is MNHNS and CDR2 is SASEGT in the germline V gene. J was trimmed by 2 bases and V by 4 bases; bases with no gene match: 10. For the CDR3, the DNA is TGTGCCAGCAGTGCTCCATCCGGACAGGCTCAAGAGACCCAGTACTTC. This encodes CASSAPSGQAQETQYF.

This clonotype was picked up a small number of times. The chain carries TRBV5-1 and TRBJ2-5; D is perhaps TRBD2 (5 bases). The ends were cut back, 2 bases at V and 1 base at J, with 9 bases in the middle. There are 14 residues in the CDR3. Germline V gives CDR1 SGHRS, CDR2 YFSETQ. The CDR3 reads CASSFGDSQETQYF. CDR3 nucleotide sequence: TGCGCCAGCAGCTTCGGGGATTCCCAAGAGACCCAGTACTTC.

This clonotype appeared a few times. The chain carries TRBV19 and TRBJ2-1; 7 bases fit TRBD1. The CDR3 has 14 residues. Germline CDR1 reads LNHDA; CDR2 reads SQIVND (reference sequence). With 6 bases clipped from V and 6 bases from J, the junction kept 8 bases outside the gene matches. The CDR3 sequence is CASRKPGQTNEQFF. CDR3 in DNA: TGTGCCAGTAGAAAACCGGGACAGACCAATGAGCAGTTCTTC.